Each of the 18 T cell receptor beta chains below was sequenced from the same sample in a study of beta chain features in type 1 diabetes. Findings and limits, study-wide: All four CD4+ subsets of Type 1 diabetes patients contained TCRB CDR3s that were moderately but significantly shorter.

The antigens for these receptors are not known. Expressed TCRB transcripts got sequenced, as all isolated RNA was reverse transcribed. Measured with immunoSEQ multiplex PCR; TCRdb has only the in-frame clones, and not every one. Of about 160,000 clones in the sample, 6.5% to 8.5% were seen once. Specimen: central memory CD4+ T cells from blood. Every receptor here comes from a man between 18 and 35 years old with type 1 diabetes.

This chain links TRBV7-8 with TRBJ2-1; D unresolved. V shed 0 bases and J shed 1 base, with 10 bases lying between them. In germline, CDR1 is SGHVS, CDR2 FQNEAQ. The CDR3 is made up of 16 amino acids. In nucleotides, the CDR3 is TGTGCCAGCAGCTTAGCGTATCCAGGTTCCTACAATGAGCAGTTCTTC. Its translation is CASSLAYPGSYNEQFF.

This clone was recorded a few times. J is TRBJ2-3 and V is TRBV5-1; 7 bases line up with TRBD1. From germline, CDR1 is SGHRS and CDR2 YFSETQ. V trimming: 4 bases; J trimming: 6 bases; junction bases outside the gene matches: 8. CDR3 size: 14 residues. The CDR3: CASSPTGAGDTQYF. The CDR3 DNA is TGCGCCAGCAGCCCTACAGGGGCAGGTGATACGCAGTATTTT.

This chain links TRBV10-3 with TRBJ2-3, with 13 bases fitting TRBD2. The CDR3 has 14 residues. V was pared by 6 bases and J by 4 bases, with 1 base of the junction left unmatched. In germline, CDR1 is ENHRY, CDR2 SYGVKD. CDR3 DNA sequence: TGTGCCATCAGCACTAGCGGGGGGGCAGATACGCAGTATTTT. This sequence encodes CAISTSGGADTQYF.

This chain uses TRBV5-6 with TRBJ1-5; no firm D call. The CDR3 extends over 16 amino acids. Trimming pared 2 bases from V and 2 bases from J, leaving 14 bases between. The germline V gene has CDR1 SGHDT and CDR2 YYEEEE. This chain's CDR3 is CASSFGGRSGNQPQHF. The DNA for the CDR3 is TGTGCCAGCAGCTTTGGAGGGAGGAGCGGCAATCAGCCCCAGCATTTT.

This chain links TRBV19 with TRBJ2-7, with 10 nucleotides matching TRBD1. This CDR3 is built from 15 residues. The germline gives CDR1 LNHDA, CDR2 SQIVND (reference sequence). The V and J ends lost 5 bases and 4 bases, in that order; junction bases with no gene match: 8. CDR3 sequence (DNA): TGTGCCAGTAGTGACCACGGGACAGGGGTATACGAGCAGTACTTC. It encodes CASSDHGTGVYEQYF.

This clone turned up a few times. This rearrangement joins TRBV7-9 to TRBJ2-6, with D perhaps TRBD2 (7 bases). V was trimmed by 11 bases and J by 0 bases, leaving 14 bases between them. CDR1 is SEHNR, CDR2 FQNEAQ, per germline (reference sequence). The CDR3 runs to 15 residues. The CDR3 region is CALTGGLSGANVLTF. For the CDR3, the DNA is TGTGCCTTAACCGGGGGGCTCTCTGGGGCCAACGTCCTGACTTTC.

The chain combines TRBV20-1 with TRBJ2-7, with D perhaps matching TRBD1 (6 bases). V lost 7 bases and J 9 bases, leaving 13 bases between the germline ends. The germline V gene encodes CDR1 DFQATT and CDR2 SNEGSKA (reference sequence). The CDR3 totals 10 residues. The CDR3 protein is CSVQGRGQYF. CDR3 in DNA: TGCAGTGTTCAGGGGCGAGGGCAGTACTTC.

The chain links TRBV5-6 to TRBJ2-2; D call uncertain. CDR1 and CDR2 from the germline V gene are SGHDT and YYEEEE. Trimming left V 0 bases short and J 1 base short, with 7 bases between. The CDR3 sequence is 15 residues long. The CDR3 sequence is CASSLDLLNTGELFF. The DNA of the CDR3 is TGTGCCAGCAGCTTGGATCTTTTGAACACCGGGGAGCTGTTTTTT. Together with reference TRBV5-6 and TRBJ2-2, the CDR3 gives the full variable domain: DAGVTQSPTHLIKTRGQQVTLRCSPKSGHDTVSWYQQALGQGPQFIFQYYEEEERQRGNFPDRFSGHQFPNYSSELNVNALLLGDSALYLCASSLDLLNTGELFFGEGSRLTVL.

The chain carries TRBV18 and TRBJ1-2; D gene unclear. The germline V and J ends were trimmed by 3 bases and 11 bases, with 16 bases remaining between them. The CDR3 has 13 residues. Germline loops: CDR1 KGHSH, CDR2 LQKENI. CDR3: CASSPAGNNAYTF. The CDR3 DNA sequence: TGTGCCAGCTCACCTGCCGGGAACAACGCGTACACCTTC.

The chain joins TRBV27 to TRBJ2-1, with D possibly TRBD2 on 5 matching bases. The V gene lost 5 bases and the J gene lost 7 bases, with 12 bases spanning the gap. The CDR3 loop spans 13 amino acids. Germline V gene sequence: CDR1 MNHEY, CDR2 SMNVEV (reference sequence). CDR3: CASSPQRRNEQFF. CDR3 sequence (DNA): TGTGCCAGCAGTCCCCAGCGGAGGAATGAGCAGTTCTTC.

The gene calls are TRBV6-6 and TRBJ1-3; no clear D gene. With 6 bases removed from V and 3 bases from J, the gap between germline ends came to 12 bases. The germline V gene has CDR1 MNHNY and CDR2 SVGAGI (reference sequence). This CDR3 is built from 14 residues. The CDR3 DNA sequence: TGTGCCAGCAGGCGGGATATGGATGGAAACACCATATATTTT. This sequence encodes CASRRDMDGNTIYF.

The chain couples TRBV1 to TRBJ2-5; TRBD2 is taken as the D call from the table, unchecked against the DNA. TRBV1 is shown as a pseudogene. CDR3 length equals 15 residues. The CDR3 loop reads CTTQLAGMTQETQYF. The CDR3 nucleotides are TGCACCACCCAACTAGCGGGGATGACGCAAGAGACCCAGTACTTC.

Turning to this clone: Other DNA sequences in this specimen translate into the identical CDR3. The V call is TRBV30, the J call TRBJ2-2, with TRBD1 identical over 7 bases. Germline CDR1 GTSNPN, CDR2 SVGIG (reference sequence). This CDR3 region has 14 residues. The ends lost 3 bases at V and 3 bases at J; junction bases unmatched: 4. CDR3 bases: TGTGCCTGGAGCCGAACAGGGGACACCGGGGAGCTGTTTTTT. This sequence encodes CAWSRTGDTGELFF. Looking up the rest from reference TRBV30 and TRBJ2-2 gives the full variable domain: SQTIHQWPATLVQPVGSPLSLECTVEGTSNPNLYWYRQAAGRGLQLLFYSVGIGQISSEVPQNLSASRPQDRQFILSSKKLLLSDSGFYLCAWSRTGDTGELFFGEGSRLTVL.

The rearrangement uses TRBV2 and TRBJ2-5, with 7 positions matching TRBD2. The CDR3 is 14 residues long. Trimming removed 2 bases from V and 4 bases from J; junction bases left unmatched: 4. Germline V gives CDR1 SNHLY, CDR2 FYNNEI. For the CDR3, the DNA is TGTGCCAGCAGTGAACAGGCTAGCGGAGAGACCCAGTACTTC. This gives the protein CASSEQASGETQYF.

In this sample, this clone turned up a few times. The rearrangement joins TRBV9 to TRBJ2-1; TRBD1 agrees at 8 bases. Looked up from germline, CDR1 is SGDLS and CDR2 is YYNGEE. Trimming removed 3 bases from V and 3 bases from J; junction bases left unmatched: 8. This CDR3 region has 16 residues. The CDR3 reads CASSALTGGFYNEQFF. CDR3 coding DNA: TGTGCCAGCAGCGCGCTTACAGGGGGTTTCTACAATGAGCAGTTCTTC.

This clone turned up a few times. The chain couples TRBV7-2 to TRBJ2-2; tentative D call: TRBD1 (7 bases). Trimming shortened V by 5 bases and J by 5 bases, and 15 bases separated the two germline ends. The CDR3 totals 15 residues. Germline values: CDR1 SGHTA, CDR2 FQGNSA. The DNA for the CDR3 is TGTGCCAGCAGCCCTGTCAGGGGGAGGACCGGGGAGCTGTTTTTT. Protein sequence: CASSPVRGRTGELFF.

This clone was seen a handful of times. CDR3 coding DNA: TGCGCCAGCAGCCAAGAGTCCGTTGGGGGCAGGCAGTACTTC. Translation: CASSQESVGGRQYF. This chain joins TRBV4-3 and TRBJ2-7; the D gene is possibly TRBD1 (6 bases). CDR1 is LGHNA and CDR2 is YSLEER in the germline V gene. The CDR3 contains 14 residues. Trimming cost V 0 bases and J 9 bases, with 15 bases left between them.

The chain employs TRBV15 and TRBJ2-1, with 9 bases fitting TRBD2. Looked up from germline, CDR1 is LNHNV and CDR2 is YYDKDF (reference sequence). V lost 0 bases to trimming and J lost 9 bases; unmatched junction nucleotides: 6. The CDR3 is 15 amino acids. The CDR3: CATSRDSTSGFEQFF. Here the CDR3 DNA reads TGTGCCACCAGCAGAGATTCGACTAGCGGTTTTGAGCAGTTCTTC.